Included here is one T cell receptor beta chain sequence, with context. The sample originates from a study of T cells after posttransplantation cyclophosphamide. Busulfan-fludarabine conditioning, marrow transplant, and cyclophosphamide on days +3 and +4 were administered. Using immunoSEQ multiplex PCR, the repertoire was profiled, and TCRdb retains in-frame clones only, with some absent. This table holds 8,500 to 13,000 clones, roughly 80% found once. V was trimmed by 2 bases and J by 4 bases, leaving 14 bases between them. Germline V CDR1 and CDR2: MRHNA, SNTAGT. CDR3 length equals 15 residues. The chain employs TRBV6-4 and TRBJ1-2; the D gene is possibly TRBD1 (5 bases). The specimen was PBMCs, collected after allogeneic stem cell transplant with posttransplant cyclophosphamide. The clonotype originates from a female patient aged 50 to 65 who received an allogeneic stem cell transplant from a related donor, was CMV-positive, and had no GVHD. T cells may partly derive from the graft donor. The CDR3 sequence is CASSDTPQGLYGYTF. In DNA, the CDR3 is TGTGCCAGCAGTGACACCCCGCAGGGTCTCTATGGCTACACCTTC.